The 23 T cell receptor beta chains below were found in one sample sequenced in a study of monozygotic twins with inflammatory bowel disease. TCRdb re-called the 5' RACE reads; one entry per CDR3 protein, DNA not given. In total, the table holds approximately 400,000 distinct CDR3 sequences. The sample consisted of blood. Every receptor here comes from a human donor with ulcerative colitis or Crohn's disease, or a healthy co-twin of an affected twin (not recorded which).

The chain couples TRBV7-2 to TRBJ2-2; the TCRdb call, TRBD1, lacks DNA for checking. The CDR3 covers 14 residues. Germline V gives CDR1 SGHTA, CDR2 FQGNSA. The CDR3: CASGRDGSTGELFF.

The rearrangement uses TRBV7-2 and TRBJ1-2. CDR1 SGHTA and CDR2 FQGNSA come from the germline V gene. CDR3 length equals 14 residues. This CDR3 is CASRRDPLNYGYTF.

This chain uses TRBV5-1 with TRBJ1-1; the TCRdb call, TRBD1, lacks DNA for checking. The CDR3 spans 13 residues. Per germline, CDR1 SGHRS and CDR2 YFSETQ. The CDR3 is CASSFQDRGEAFF.

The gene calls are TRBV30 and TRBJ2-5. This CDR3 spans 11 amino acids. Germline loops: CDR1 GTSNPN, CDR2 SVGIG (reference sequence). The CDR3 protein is CAWSMLETQYF.

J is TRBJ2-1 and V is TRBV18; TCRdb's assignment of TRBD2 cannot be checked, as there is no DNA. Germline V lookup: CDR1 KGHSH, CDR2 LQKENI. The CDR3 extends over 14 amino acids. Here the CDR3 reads CASSVSGRANEQFF.

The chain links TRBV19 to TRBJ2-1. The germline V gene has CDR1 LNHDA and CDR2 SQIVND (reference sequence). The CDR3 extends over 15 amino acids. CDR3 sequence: CASSDGFLSYNEQFF.

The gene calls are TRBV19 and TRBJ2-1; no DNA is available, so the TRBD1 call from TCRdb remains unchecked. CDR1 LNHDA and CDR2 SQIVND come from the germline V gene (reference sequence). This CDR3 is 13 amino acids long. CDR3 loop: CASSPHRSNEQFF.

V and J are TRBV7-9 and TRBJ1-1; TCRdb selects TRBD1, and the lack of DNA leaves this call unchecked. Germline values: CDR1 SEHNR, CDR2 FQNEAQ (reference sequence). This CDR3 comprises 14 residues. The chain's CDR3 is CASSSAGTVTEAFF.

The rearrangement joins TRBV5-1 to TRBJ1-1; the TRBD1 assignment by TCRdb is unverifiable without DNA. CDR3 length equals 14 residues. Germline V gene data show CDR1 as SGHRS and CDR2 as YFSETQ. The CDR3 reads CASSVRTVNTEAFF.

CDR3 region: CASLRAGGPDTQYF. V and J are TRBV2 and TRBJ2-3; TCRdb picks TRBD2, but there is no DNA to check that call. Per germline, CDR1 SNHLY and CDR2 FYNNEI. This CDR3 has 14 amino acids.

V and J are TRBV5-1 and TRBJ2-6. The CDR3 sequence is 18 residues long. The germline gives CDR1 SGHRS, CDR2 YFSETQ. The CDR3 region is CASSLRSQIKSGANVLTF.

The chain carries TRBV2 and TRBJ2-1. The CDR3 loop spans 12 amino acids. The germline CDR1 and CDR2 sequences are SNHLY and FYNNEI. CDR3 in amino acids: CASRVAGSEQFF.

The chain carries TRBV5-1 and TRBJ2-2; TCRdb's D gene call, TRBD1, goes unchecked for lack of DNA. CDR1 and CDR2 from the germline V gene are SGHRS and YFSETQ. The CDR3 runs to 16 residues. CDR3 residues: CASSLETGGFTGELFF.

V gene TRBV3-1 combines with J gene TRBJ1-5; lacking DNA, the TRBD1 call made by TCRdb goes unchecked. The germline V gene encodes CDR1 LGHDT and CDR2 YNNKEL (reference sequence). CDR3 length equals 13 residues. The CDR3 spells CASSQSPLQPQHF.

The CDR3 is CSASSTLAGGWETQYF. The rearrangement joins TRBV20-1 to TRBJ2-5; the D gene TCRdb calls, TRBD2, cannot be checked with no DNA. The CDR3 consists of 16 residues. Germline V gene data show CDR1 as DFQATT and CDR2 as SNEGSKA (reference sequence).

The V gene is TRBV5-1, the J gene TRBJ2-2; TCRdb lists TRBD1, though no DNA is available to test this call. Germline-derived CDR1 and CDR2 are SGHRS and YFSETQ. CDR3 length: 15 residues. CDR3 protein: CASSLTGQNTGELFF.

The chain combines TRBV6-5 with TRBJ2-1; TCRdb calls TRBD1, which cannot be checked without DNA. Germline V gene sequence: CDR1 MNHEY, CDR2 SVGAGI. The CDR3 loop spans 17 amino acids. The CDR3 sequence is CASSSYSGREGLYEQFF.

The CDR3 reads CASSLAELAYEQYF. The chain recombines TRBV5-1 with TRBJ2-7. CDR3 length equals 14 residues. In germline, CDR1 is SGHRS, CDR2 YFSETQ.

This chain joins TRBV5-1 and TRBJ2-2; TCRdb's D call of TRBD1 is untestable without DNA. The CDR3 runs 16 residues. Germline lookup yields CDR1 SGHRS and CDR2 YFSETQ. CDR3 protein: CASSLPGQGYTGELFF.

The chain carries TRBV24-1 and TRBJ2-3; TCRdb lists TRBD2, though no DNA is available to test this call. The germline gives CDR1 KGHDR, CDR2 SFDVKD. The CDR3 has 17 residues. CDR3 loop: CATSDRTSGRITDTQYF.

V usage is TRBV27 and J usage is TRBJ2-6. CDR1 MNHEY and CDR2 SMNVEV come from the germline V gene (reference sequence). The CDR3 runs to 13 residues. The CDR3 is CASTDMGANVLTF. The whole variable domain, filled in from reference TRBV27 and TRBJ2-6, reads EAQVTQNPRYLITVTGKKLTVTCSQNMNHEYMSWYRQDPGLGLRQIYYSMNVEVTDKGDVPEGYKVSRKEKRNFPLILESPSPNQTSLYFCASTDMGANVLTFGAGSRLTVL.

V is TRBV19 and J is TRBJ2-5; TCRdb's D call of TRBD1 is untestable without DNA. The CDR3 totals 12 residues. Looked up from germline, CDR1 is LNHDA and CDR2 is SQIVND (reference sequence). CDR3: CASSIKGETQYF.

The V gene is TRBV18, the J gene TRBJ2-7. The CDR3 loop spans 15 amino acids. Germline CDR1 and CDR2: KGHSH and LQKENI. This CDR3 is CASSPRSIATYEQYF.